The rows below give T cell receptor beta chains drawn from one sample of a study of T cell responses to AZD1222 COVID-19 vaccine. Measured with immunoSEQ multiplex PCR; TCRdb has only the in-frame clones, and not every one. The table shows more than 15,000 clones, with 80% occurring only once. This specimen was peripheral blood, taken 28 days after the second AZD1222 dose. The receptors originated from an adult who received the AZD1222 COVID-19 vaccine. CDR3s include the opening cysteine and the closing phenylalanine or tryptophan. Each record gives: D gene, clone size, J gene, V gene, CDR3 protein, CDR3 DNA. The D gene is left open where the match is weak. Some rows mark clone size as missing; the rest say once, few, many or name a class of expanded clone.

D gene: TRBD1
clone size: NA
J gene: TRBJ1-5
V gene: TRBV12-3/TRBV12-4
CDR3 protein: CASSYRGQPQHF
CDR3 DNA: TGTGCCAGCAGTTACAGGGGTCAGCCCCAGCATTTT

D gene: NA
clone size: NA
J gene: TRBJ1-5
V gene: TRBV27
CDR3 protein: CASSLGGTANQPQHF
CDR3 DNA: TGTGCCAGCAGTTTAGGCGGGACCGCTAATCAGCCCCAGCATTTT

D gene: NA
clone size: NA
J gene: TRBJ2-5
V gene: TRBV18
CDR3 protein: CASSPNQGRQETQYF
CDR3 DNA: TGTGCCAGCTCACCGAATCAGGGCCGCCAAGAGACCCAGTACTTC

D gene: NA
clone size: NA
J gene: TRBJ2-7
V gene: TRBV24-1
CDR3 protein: CATSAAQGEQYF
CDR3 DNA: TGTGCCACCAGTGCCGCACAGGGCGAGCAGTACTTC

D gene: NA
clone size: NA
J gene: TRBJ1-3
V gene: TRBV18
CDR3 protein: CASSRSTAGNTIYF
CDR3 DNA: TGTGCCAGCTCACGTTCGACAGCCGGAAACACCATATATTTT

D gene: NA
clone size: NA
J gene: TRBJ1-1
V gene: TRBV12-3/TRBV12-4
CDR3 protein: CASSLVQNTEAFF
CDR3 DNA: TGTGCCAGCAGTTTGGTACAGAACACTGAAGCTTTCTTT

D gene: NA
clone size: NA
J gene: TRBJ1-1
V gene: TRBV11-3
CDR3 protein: CASSLGAGNTEAFF
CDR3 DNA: TGTGCCAGCAGCTTGGGGGCAGGGAACACTGAAGCTTTCTTT

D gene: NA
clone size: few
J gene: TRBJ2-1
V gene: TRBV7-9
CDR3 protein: CASSLQANEQFF
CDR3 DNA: TGTGCCAGCAGCTTACAGGCCAATGAGCAGTTCTTC

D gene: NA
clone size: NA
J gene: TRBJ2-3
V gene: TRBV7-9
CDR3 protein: CASRKGENTDTQYF
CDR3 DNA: TGTGCCAGCAGAAAGGGGGAAAACACAGATACGCAGTATTTT

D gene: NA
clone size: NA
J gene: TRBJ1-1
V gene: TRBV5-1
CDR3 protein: CASSWGAGAEAFF
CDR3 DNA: TGCGCCAGCAGCTGGGGGGCGGGCGCTGAAGCTTTCTTT

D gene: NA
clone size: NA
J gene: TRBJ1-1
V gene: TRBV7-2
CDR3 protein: CASSKHQGDTEAFF
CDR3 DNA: TGTGCCAGCAGCAAACACCAAGGGGACACTGAAGCTTTCTTT

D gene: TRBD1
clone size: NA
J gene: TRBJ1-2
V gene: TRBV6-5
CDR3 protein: CASSYSGQGRGYTF
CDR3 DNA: TGTGCCAGCAGTTACTCGGGACAGGGGCGCGGCTACACCTTC

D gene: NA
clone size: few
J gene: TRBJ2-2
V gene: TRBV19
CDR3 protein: CASSIDRVDTGELFF
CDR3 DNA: TGTGCCAGTAGTATAGACAGGGTTGACACCGGGGAGCTGTTTTTT

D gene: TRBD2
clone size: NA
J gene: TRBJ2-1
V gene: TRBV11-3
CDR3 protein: CASSLEAGGLEQFF
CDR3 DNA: TGTGCCAGCAGCTTAGAAGCGGGGGGGCTCGAGCAGTTCTTC

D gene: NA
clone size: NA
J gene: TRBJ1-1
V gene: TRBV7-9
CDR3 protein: CASSWPTGSTEAFF
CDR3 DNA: TGTGCCAGCAGCTGGCCTACAGGGAGCACTGAAGCTTTCTTT

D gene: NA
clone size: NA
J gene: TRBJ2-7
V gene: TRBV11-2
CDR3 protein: CASSQSLAHSYEQYF
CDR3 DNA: TGTGCCAGCAGCCAGTCACTAGCCCACTCCTACGAGCAGTACTTC

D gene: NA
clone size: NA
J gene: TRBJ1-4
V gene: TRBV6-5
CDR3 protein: CASKVGGPGEKLFF
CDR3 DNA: TGTGCCAGCAAGGTGGGAGGACCGGGGGAAAAACTGTTTTTT

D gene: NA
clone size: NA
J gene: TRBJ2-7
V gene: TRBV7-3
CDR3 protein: CASSSSPEGQQYF
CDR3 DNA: TGTGCCAGCAGCAGTAGTCCCGAGGGGCAGCAGTACTTC

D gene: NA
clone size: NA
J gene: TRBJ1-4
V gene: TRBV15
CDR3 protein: CATSRDQGFSEKLFF
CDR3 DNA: TGTGCCACCAGCAGAGATCAGGGTTTTAGTGAAAAACTGTTTTTT

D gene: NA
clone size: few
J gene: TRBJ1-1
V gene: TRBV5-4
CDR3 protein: CASSSKAAMNTEAFF
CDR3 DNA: TGTGCCAGCAGCTCGAAGGCAGCCATGAACACTGAAGCTTTCTTT

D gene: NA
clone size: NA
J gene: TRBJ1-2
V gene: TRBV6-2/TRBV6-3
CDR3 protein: CASSYSGTDYGYTF
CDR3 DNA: TGTGCCAGCAGTTACTCCGGGACGGACTATGGCTACACCTTC

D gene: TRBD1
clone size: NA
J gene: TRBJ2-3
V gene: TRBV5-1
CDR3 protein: CASSLGDRGAQYF
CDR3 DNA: TGCGCCAGCAGCTTGGGGGACAGGGGAGCGCAGTATTTT

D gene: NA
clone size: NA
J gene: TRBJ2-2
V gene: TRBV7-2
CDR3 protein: CASSPLGSNTGELFF
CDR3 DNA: TGTGCCAGCAGCCCCCTAGGGTCGAACACCGGGGAGCTGTTTTTT

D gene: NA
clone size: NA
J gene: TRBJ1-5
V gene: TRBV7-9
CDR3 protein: CASSLDSARDNQPQHF
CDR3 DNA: TGTGCCAGCAGCTTAGATTCGGCCAGGGACAATCAGCCCCAGCATTTT

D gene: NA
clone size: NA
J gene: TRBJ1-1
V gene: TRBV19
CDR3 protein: CASSMWNTEAFF
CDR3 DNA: TGTGCCAGTAGTATGTGGAACACTGAAGCTTTCTTT

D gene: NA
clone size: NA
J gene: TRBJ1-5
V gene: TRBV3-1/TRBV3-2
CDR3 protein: CASSPGAGGRQPQHF
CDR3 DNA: TGTGCCAGTTCCCCGGGAGCGGGGGGAAGACAGCCCCAGCATTTT

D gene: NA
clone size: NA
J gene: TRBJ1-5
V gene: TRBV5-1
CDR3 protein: CASTPEDFSNQPQHF
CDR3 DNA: TGCGCCAGCACCCCGGAGGATTTTAGCAATCAGCCCCAGCATTTT

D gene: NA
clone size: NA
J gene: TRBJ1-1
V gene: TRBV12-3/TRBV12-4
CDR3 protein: CASSLVSDTEAFF
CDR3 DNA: TGTGCCAGCAGTTTGGTGAGCGACACTGAAGCTTTCTTT

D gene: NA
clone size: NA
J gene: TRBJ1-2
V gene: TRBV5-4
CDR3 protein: CASSAPGRDDYGYTF
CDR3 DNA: TGTGCCAGCAGCGCCCCAGGGAGGGATGACTATGGCTACACCTTC

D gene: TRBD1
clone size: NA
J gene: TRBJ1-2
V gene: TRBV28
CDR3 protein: CASSFPGTGGGYTF
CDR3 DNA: TGTGCCAGCAGTTTCCCGGGGACAGGCGGCGGCTACACCTTC

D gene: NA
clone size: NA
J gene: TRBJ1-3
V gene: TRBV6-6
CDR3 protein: CASSFTPPRNTIYF
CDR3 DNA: TGTGCCAGCAGCTTCACACCCCCGAGAAACACCATATATTTT

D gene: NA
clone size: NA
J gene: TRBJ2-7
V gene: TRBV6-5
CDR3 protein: CASSTGLTYEQYF
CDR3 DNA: TGTGCCAGCAGTACCGGACTTACCTACGAGCAGTACTTC

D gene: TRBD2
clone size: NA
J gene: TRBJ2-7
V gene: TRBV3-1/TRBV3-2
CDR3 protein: CASSRWTPGGYEQYF
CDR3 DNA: TGTGCCAGCAGCCGTTGGACGCCCGGGGGGTACGAGCAGTACTTC

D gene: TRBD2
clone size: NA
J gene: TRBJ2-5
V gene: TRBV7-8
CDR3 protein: CASSLAGLAGTQETQYF
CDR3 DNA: TGTGCCAGCAGCTTAGCGGGACTAGCGGGGACCCAAGAGACCCAGTACTTC

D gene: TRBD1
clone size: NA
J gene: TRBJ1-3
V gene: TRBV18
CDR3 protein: CASSPPSRGRSGNTIYF
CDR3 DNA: TGTGCCAGCTCACCGCCCTCCAGGGGGCGGTCGGGAAACACCATATATTTT

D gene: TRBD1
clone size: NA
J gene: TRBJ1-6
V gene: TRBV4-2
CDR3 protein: CASSQLGQVNNSPLHF
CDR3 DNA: TGTGCCAGCAGCCAACTCGGACAGGTTAATAATTCACCCCTCCACTTT

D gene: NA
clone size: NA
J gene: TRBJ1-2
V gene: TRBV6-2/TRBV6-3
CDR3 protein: CASSTHGSNYGYTF
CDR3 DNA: TGTGCCAGCAGTACCCATGGATCTAACTATGGCTACACCTTC

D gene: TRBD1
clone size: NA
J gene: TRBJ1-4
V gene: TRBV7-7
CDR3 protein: CASSPDRGEKLFF
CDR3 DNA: TGTGCTAGCAGCCCCGACAGGGGTGAAAAACTGTTTTTT

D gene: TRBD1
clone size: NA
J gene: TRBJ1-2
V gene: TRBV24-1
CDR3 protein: CATGQGDRGIYTF
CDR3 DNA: TGTGCCACCGGTCAAGGGGACAGGGGGATCTACACCTTC

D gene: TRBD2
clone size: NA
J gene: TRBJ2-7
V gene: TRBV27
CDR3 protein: CASSLLGLPSSYEQYF
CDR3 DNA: TGTGCCAGCAGTTTATTGGGACTACCGTCCTCCTACGAGCAGTACTTC

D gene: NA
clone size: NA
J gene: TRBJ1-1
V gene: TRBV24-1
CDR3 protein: CATSDQGRSEAFF
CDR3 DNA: TGTGCCACCAGTGACCAGGGTAGGTCTGAAGCTTTCTTT

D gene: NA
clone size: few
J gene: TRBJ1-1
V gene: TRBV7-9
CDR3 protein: CASSPQGETEAFF
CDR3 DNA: TGTGCCAGCAGCCCCCAAGGGGAGACTGAAGCTTTCTTT

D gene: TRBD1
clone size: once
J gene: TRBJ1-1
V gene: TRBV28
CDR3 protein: CASTPQGTGNTEAFF
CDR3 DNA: TGTGCCAGCACCCCTCAGGGGACAGGGAACACTGAAGCTTTCTTT

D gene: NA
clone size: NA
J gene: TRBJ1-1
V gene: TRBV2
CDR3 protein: CASIQPRGSPEAFF
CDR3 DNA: TGTGCCAGCATCCAGCCAAGAGGTTCCCCTGAAGCTTTCTTT

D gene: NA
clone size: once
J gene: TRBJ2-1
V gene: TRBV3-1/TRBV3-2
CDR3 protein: CASSQDRRGEQFF
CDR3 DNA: TGTGCCAGCAGCCAAGATCGCCGGGGTGAGCAGTTCTTC

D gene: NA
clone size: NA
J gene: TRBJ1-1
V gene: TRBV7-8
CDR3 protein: CASSLGAAGTEAFF
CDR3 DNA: TGTGCCAGCAGCTTGGGAGCTGCGGGCACTGAAGCTTTCTTT

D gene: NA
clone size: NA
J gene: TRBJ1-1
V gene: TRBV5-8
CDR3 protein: CASSLFGALNTEAFF
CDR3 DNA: TGTGCCAGCAGCTTGTTTGGGGCCCTGAACACTGAAGCTTTCTTT

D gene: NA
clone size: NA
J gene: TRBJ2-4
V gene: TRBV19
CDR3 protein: CASSMSRGAWKNIQYF
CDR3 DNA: TGTGCCAGTAGTATGTCCAGGGGGGCTTGGAAAAACATTCAGTACTTC

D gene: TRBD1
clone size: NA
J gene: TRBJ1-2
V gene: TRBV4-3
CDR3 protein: CASSPVEGQGDGMGGYTF
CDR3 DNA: TGCGCCAGCAGCCCCGTCGAGGGACAGGGGGATGGGATGGGTGGCTACACCTTC

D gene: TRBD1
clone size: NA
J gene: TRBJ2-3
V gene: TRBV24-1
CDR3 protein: CATSRTGDTDTQYF
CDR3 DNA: TGTGCCACCAGCCGGACAGGGGACACAGATACGCAGTATTTT

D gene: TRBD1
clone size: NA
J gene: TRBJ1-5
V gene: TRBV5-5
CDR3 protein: CASNRQGASQPQHF
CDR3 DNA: TGTGCCAGCAATCGACAGGGGGCAAGTCAGCCCCAGCATTTT

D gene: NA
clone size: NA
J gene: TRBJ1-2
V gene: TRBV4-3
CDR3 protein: CASSQNGYGGYTF
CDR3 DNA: TGCGCCAGCAGCCAAAATGGGTATGGTGGCTACACCTTC

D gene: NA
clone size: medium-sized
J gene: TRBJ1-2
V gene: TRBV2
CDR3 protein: CASRDSGDPYGYTF
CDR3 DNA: TGTGCCAGCAGAGATTCAGGGGACCCCTATGGCTACACCTTC

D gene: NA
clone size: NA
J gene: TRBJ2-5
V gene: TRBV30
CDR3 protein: CAWSRMEGETQYF
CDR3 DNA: TGTGCCTGGAGTCGGATGGAGGGGGAGACCCAGTACTTC

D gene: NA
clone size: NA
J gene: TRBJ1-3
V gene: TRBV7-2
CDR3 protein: CASSLAFLTGRNTIYF
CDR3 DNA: TGTGCCAGCAGCTTAGCTTTCCTGACAGGAAGGAACACCATATATTTT

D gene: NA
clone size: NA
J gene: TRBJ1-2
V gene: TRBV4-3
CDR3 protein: CASSQDRESAFYGYTF
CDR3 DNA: TGCGCCAGCAGCCAAGATAGAGAGTCAGCCTTCTATGGCTACACCTTC